This T cell receptor beta chain was profiled in a study of blood T cells in healthy people across ages. V lost 1 base and J lost 4; bases outside the gene matches: 6. The CDR3 consists of 16 residues. The germline V gene has CDR1 SEHNR and CDR2 FQNEAQ (reference sequence). It was with a sample-barcoded 5' primer and a J-beta primer mix that a second PCR of roughly 7 to 12 cycles was run. TCRdb ran MiXCR on the 5' RACE reads and lists one entry per CDR3 protein. The sample contains over 1,200,000 distinct CDR3 sequences, approximately 60% of which appear only once. Study-level findings and limits: Naive and antigen-experienced cells were not separated, limiting conclusive comparison.

This clonotype has a handful of counts. Its specificity is unknown. J is TRBJ1-4 and V is TRBV7-9; 7 positions match TRBD1. Material: blood. The TCR comes from a man aged 18 to 35 in good health. CDR3 nucleotide sequence: TGTGCCAGCAGCTTAGTCGACAGGGAGGGTAATGAAAAACTGTTTTTT. The encoded protein is CASSLVDREGNEKLFF.